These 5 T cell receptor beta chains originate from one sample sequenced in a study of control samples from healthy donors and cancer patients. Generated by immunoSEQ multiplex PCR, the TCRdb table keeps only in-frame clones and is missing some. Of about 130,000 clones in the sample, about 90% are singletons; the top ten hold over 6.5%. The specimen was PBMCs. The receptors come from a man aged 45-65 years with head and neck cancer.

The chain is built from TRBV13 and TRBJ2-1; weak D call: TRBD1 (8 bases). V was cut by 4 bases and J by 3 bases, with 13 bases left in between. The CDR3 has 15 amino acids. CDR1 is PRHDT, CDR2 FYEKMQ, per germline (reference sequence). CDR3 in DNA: TGTGCCAGCAGCTATACAGGGGGGGGCTACAATGAGCAGTTCTTC. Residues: CASSYTGGGYNEQFF.

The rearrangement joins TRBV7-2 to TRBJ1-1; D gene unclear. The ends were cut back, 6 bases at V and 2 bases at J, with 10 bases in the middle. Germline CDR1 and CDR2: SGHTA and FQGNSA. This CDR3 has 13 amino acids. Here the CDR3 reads CASSTQINTEAFF. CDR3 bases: TGTGCCAGCAGTACTCAGATAAACACTGAAGCTTTCTTT.

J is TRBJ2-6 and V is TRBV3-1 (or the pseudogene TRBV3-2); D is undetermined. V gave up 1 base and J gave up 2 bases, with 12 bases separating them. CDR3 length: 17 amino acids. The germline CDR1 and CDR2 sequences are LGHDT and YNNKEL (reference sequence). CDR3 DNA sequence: TGTGCCAGCAGCCAAGGTAACTTGCGCACTGGGGCCAACGTCCTGACTTTC. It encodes CASSQGNLRTGANVLTF.

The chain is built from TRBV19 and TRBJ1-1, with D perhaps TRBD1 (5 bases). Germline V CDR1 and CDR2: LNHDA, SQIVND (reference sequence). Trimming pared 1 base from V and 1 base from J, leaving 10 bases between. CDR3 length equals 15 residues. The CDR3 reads CASSIGWGGNTEAFF. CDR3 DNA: TGTGCCAGTAGTATAGGGTGGGGCGGGAACACTGAAGCTTTCTTT.

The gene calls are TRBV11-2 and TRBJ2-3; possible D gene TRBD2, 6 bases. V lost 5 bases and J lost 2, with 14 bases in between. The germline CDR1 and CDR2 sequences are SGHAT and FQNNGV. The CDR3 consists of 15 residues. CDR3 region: CASSRQWGDTDTQYF. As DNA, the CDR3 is TGTGCCAGCAGCCGCCAGTGGGGGGACACAGATACGCAGTATTTT.